This TCR beta chain was identified in a study of a mutant IDH1 vaccine in newly diagnosed glioma. The method was immunoSEQ multiplex PCR; TCRdb's version includes in-frame clones alone and lacks a portion of them. The data show some 35,000 clones, more than 80% seen once. Worth noting for this clone: Antigen specificity is unknown.

Time point described: week 5, during vaccination. Doses of 300 ug of mutant IDH1 20-mer peptide were given with topical imiquimod. The clonotype was recovered from a man aged 45 to 65 with glioma. The source was PBMCs, collected from a glioma patient whose treatment included an IDH1 peptide vaccine.

The CDR3 region is CASSSGAAVRGYGYTF. The CDR3, as DNA: TGTGCCAGCAGCTCAGGGGCAGCCGTGAGGGGCTATGGCTACACCTTC. The chain links TRBV7-8 to TRBJ1-2, with TRBD1 as a possible D gene (6 bases). Germline V gene data show CDR1 as SGHVS and CDR2 as FQNEAQ. The CDR3 loop spans 16 amino acids. V lost 4 bases to trimming and J lost 4 bases, with 19 bases between them. The full variable domain, with the rest looked up from reference TRBV7-8 and TRBJ1-2, is GAGVSQSPRYKVAKRGQDVALRCDPISGHVSLFWYQQALGQGPEFLTYFQNEAQLDKSGLPSDRFFAERPEGSVSTLKIQRTQQEDSAVYLCASSSGAAVRGYGYTFGSGTRLTVV.